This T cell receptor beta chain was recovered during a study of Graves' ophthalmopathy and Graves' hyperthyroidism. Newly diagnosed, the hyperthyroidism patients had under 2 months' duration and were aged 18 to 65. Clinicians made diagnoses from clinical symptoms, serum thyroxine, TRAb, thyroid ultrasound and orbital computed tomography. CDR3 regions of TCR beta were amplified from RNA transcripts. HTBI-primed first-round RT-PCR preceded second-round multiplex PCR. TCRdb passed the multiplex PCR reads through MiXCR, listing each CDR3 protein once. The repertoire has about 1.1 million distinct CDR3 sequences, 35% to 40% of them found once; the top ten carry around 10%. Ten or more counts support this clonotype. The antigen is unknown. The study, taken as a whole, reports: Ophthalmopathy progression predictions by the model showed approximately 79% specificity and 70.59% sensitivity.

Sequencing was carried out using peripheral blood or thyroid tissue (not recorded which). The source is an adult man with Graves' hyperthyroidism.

The CDR3 is CSARGQFHEQYF. CDR3 nucleotide sequence: TGCAGTGCTAGGGGACAGTTTCACGAGCAGTACTTC. J is TRBJ2-7 and V is TRBV20-1; 7 bases are shared with TRBD1. V lost 3 bases to trimming and J lost 5 bases; unmatched junction nucleotides: 4. Germline V CDR1 and CDR2: DFQATT, SNEGSKA (reference sequence). The CDR3 is 12 residues long.